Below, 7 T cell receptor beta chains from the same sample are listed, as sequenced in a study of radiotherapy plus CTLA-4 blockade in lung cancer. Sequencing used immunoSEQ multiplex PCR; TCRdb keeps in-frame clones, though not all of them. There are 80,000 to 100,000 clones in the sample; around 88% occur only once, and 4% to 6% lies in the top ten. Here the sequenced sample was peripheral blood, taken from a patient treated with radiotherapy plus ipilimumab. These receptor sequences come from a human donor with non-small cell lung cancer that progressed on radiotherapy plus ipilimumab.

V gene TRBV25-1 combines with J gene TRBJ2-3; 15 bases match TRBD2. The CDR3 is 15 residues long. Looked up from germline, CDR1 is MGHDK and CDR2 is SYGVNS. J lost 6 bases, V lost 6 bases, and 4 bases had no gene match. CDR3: CASRGLAGGNDTQYF. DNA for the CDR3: TGTGCCAGCAGGGGACTAGCGGGAGGTAACGATACGCAGTATTTT.

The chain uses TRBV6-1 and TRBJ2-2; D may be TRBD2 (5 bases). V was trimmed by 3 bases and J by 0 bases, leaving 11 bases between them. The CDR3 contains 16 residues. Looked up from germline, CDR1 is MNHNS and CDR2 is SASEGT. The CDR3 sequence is CASSEWRTANTGELFF. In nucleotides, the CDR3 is TGTGCCAGCAGTGAGTGGAGGACGGCGAACACCGGGGAGCTGTTTTTT.

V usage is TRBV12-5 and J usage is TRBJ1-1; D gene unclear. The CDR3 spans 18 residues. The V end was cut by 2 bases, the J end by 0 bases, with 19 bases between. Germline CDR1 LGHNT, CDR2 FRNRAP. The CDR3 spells CASGLTPVGSSLNTEAFF. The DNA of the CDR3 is TGTGCTAGTGGTTTGACGCCAGTGGGTTCCTCTTTGAACACTGAAGCTTTCTTT.

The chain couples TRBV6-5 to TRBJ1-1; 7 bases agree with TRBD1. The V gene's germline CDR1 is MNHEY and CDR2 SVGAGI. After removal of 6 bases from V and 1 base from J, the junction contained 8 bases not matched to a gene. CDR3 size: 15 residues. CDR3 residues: CASRHGTAKNTEAFF. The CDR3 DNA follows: TGTGCCAGCAGACACGGGACAGCTAAGAACACTGAAGCTTTCTTT.

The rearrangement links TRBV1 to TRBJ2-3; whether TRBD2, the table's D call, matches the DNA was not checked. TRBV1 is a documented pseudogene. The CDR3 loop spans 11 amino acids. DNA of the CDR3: TGCACCAGCAGCCGACTAGTGAAGCAGTATTTT. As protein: CTSSRLVKQYF.

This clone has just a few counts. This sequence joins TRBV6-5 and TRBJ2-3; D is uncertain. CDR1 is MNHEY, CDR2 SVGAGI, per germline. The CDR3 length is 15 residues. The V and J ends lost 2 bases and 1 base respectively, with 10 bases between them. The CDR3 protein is CASSYRTGGTDTQYF. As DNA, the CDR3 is TGTGCCAGCAGTTACAGGACGGGTGGCACAGATACGCAGTATTTT.

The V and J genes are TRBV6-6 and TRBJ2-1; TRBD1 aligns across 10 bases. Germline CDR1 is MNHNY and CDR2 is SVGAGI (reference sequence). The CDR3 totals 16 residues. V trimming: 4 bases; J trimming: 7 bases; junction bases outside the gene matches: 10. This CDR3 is CASSSLRQGALNEQFF. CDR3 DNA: TGTGCCAGCAGTTCCCTAAGACAGGGGGCATTGAATGAGCAGTTCTTC.